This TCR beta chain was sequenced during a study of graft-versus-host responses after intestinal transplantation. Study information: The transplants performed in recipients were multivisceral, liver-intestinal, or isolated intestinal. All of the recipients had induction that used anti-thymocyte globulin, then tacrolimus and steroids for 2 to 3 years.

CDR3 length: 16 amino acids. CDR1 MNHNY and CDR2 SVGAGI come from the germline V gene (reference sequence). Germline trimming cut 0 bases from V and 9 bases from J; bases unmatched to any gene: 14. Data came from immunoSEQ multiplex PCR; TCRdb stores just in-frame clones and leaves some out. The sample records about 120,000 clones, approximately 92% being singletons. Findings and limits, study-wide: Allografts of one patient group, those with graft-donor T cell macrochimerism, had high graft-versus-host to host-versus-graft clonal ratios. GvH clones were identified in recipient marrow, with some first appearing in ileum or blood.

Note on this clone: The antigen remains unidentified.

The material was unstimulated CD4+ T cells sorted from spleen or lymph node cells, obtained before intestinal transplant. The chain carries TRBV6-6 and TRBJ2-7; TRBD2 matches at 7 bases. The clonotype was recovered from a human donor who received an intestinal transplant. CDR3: CASSYSQSGARERQYF. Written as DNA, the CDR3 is TGTGCCAGCAGTTACTCGCAGAGCGGGGCCCGGGAAAGGCAGTACTTC.